This TCR beta chain was sequenced in a study of T cells in Graves' hyperthyroidism and ophthalmopathy. The V end lost 3 bases, the J end lost 6 bases, and 12 bases lay between the germline ends. The CDR3 is 14 residues long. Germline V lookup: CDR1 MDHEN, CDR2 SYDVKM. This clonotype appeared a few times. The investigators amplified TCR beta CDR3 regions from RNA transcripts. During a first-round RT-PCR of the TCR CDR3, the HTBI primer set was used. MiXCR, run by TCRdb on the multiplex PCR reads, gives a single entry per CDR3 protein. The data contain 750,000 to 950,000 distinct CDR3 sequences, around 39% of them singletons.

The chain combines TRBV28 with TRBJ2-1, with D maybe TRBD2 (6 bases). Sequencing input: blood. This receptor was taken from a man aged 18-30 years with Graves' hyperthyroidism. Here the CDR3 reads CASSFRGALNEQFF. The CDR3 DNA sequence: TGTGCCAGCAGTTTTCGCGGGGCTCTCAATGAGCAGTTCTTC.